Each of the 14 T cell receptor beta chains below was sequenced from the same sample in a study of OX40 agonist ivuxolimab in advanced cancers. The method was immunoSEQ multiplex PCR; TCRdb's version includes in-frame clones alone and lacks a portion of them. The data contain roughly 80,000 clones, less than 95% of them singletons. The material was CD4+ or CD8+ T cells sorted from blood, obtained in a trial of the OX40 agonist ivuxolimab. The receptors shown here come from an adult with an advanced solid tumor such as melanoma, head and neck, liver or kidney cancer.

The chain combines TRBV6-4 with TRBJ1-2, with TRBD1 identical over 7 bases. Germline CDR1 MRHNA, CDR2 SNTAGT. V shed 6 bases, J shed 4 bases, and the junction held 11 bases outside the gene matches. This CDR3 is 15 amino acids long. The CDR3 region has the DNA TGTGCCAGCAGATGGGGTCACTGGGACAGCTATGGCTACACCTTC. The encoded protein is CASRWGHWDSYGYTF.

The gene calls are TRBV30 and TRBJ1-1; D gene ambiguous. CDR1 and CDR2 (germline): GTSNPN, SVGIG (reference sequence). The CDR3 runs 13 residues. Trimming removed 2 bases at V and 5 bases at J, with 12 bases between. The CDR3 bases are TGTGCCTGGAGTCTAGCTGGGGAGACTGAAGCTTTCTTT. It specifies CAWSLAGETEAFF.

The chain recombines TRBV4-1 with TRBJ1-2, with TRBD1 matching over 7 bases. The V segment lost 1 base and the J segment 8 bases; nucleotides outside the gene matches: 7. The CDR3 totals 14 residues. The V gene's germline CDR1 is MGHRA and CDR2 YSYEKL. CDR3 protein: CASSQVNRGGGYTF. CDR3 DNA sequence: TGCGCCAGCAGCCAAGTGAACAGGGGTGGAGGCTACACCTTC.

In DNA, the CDR3 is TGCGCCAGCAGCAACAATGAATTAGCGGGAGTGGAGACCCAGTACTTC. It encodes CASSNNELAGVETQYF. The chain carries TRBV4-1 and TRBJ2-5; 9 positions match TRBD2. The CDR3 extends over 16 amino acids. Germline V gene data show CDR1 as MGHRA and CDR2 as YSYEKL. V shed 5 bases, J shed 5 bases, and the junction held 12 bases outside the gene matches.

The chain carries TRBV19 and TRBJ2-7; TRBD1 matches 11 bases. Germline V gene lookup returns CDR1 LNHDA and CDR2 SQIVND (reference sequence). CDR3 size: 15 residues. V shed 7 bases and J 1 base; nucleotides not matched to a gene: 6. CDR3 sequence: CASKLGQGASYEQYF. The CDR3 DNA sequence: TGTGCCAGTAAGCTCGGACAGGGGGCATCCTACGAGCAGTACTTC.

This clone showed up just once. CDR3: CASSFWENEQYF. The CDR3 DNA sequence: TGTGCCAGCAGCTTCTGGGAAAACGAGCAGTACTTC. This sequence joins TRBV5-5 and TRBJ2-7; D is unresolved. The CDR3 is 12 residues long. The germline V gene encodes CDR1 SGHKS and CDR2 YYEKEE (reference sequence). Trimming took off 2 bases at V and 5 bases at J, with 8 bases between the two ends.

This chain joins TRBV5-4 and TRBJ2-2, with D perhaps TRBD2 (6 bases). The ends were cut back, 1 base at V and 4 bases at J, with 20 bases in the middle. CDR3 length equals 18 residues. Looked up from germline, CDR1 is SGHNT and CDR2 is YYREEE (reference sequence). The DNA for the CDR3 is TGTGCCAGCAGCTTGCAGTTTACGAGCCCGGAGGGCACCGGGGAGCTGTTTTTT. It codes for CASSLQFTSPEGTGELFF.

The chain uses TRBV4-1 and TRBJ2-1; D might be TRBD2 (5 bases). V lost 0 bases to trimming and J lost 0 bases, with 9 bases between them. The germline V gene has CDR1 MGHRA and CDR2 YSYEKL. The CDR3 covers 16 residues. CDR3 sequence: CASSQDLGSSYNEQFF. The DNA of the CDR3 is TGCGCCAGCAGCCAAGATTTAGGGAGCTCCTACAATGAGCAGTTCTTC.

This chain connects TRBV7-9 to TRBJ1-1; TRBD1 might be the D (6 bases). This CDR3 comprises 13 residues. V was shortened by 2 bases and J by 7 bases, with 11 bases between the two germline ends. CDR1 and CDR2 from the germline V gene are SEHNR and FQNEAQ (reference sequence). The CDR3 protein is CASSLRGGIEAFF. CDR3 nucleotides: TGTGCCAGCAGCTTACGAGGGGGTATTGAAGCTTTCTTT.

The chain joins TRBV11-3 to TRBJ2-7; 7 bases map to TRBD2. The V and J ends lost 3 bases and 6 bases, in that order; junction bases with no gene match: 5. The CDR3 has 13 amino acids. Germline CDR1 is SGHNT and CDR2 is YENEEA. CDR3 sequence: CASSLEPGGEQYF. The CDR3 coding sequence is TGTGCCAGCAGCTTGGAGCCGGGGGGCGAGCAGTACTTC.

The rearrangement uses TRBV5-1 and TRBJ1-4, with D hard to call. This CDR3 spans 15 amino acids. The V and J ends lost 0 bases and 4 bases respectively, with 10 bases between them. Germline V gene data show CDR1 as SGHRS and CDR2 as YFSETQ. The CDR3 sequence is CASSLDGRGNEKLFF. CDR3 coding DNA: TGCGCCAGCAGCTTGGATGGGCGGGGTAATGAAAAACTGTTTTTT.

J is TRBJ1-4 and V is TRBV7-9, with unresolved D. This CDR3 has 15 amino acids. Germline CDR1 SEHNR, CDR2 FQNEAQ (reference sequence). The ends were cut back, 1 base at V and 7 bases at J, with 13 bases in the middle. The CDR3: CASSLERALAEKLFF. CDR3 coding DNA: TGTGCCAGCAGCTTAGAAAGGGCGTTGGCTGAAAAACTGTTTTTT.

The chain carries TRBV21-1 and TRBJ2-3; the listed D gene, TRBD1, was not tested against the DNA. TRBV21-1 has pseudogene status. The CDR3 contains 18 residues. CDR3 DNA: TGTGCCAGCAGCTCGCGTGGACAGGTTAAAGATCTGACAGATACGCAGTATTTT. It translates to CASSSRGQVKDLTDTQYF.

The chain couples TRBV11-2 to TRBJ1-2, with D possibly matching TRBD1 (5 bases). The V gene lost 5 bases and the J gene lost 4 bases, with 14 bases spanning the gap. Germline V gene lookup returns CDR1 SGHAT and CDR2 FQNNGV. CDR3 length: 14 residues. The CDR3 sequence is CASSRPGGSYGYTF. In DNA form, the CDR3 reads TGTGCCAGCAGCCGCCCTGGGGGTTCCTATGGCTACACCTTC.